The count of the clone carrying this T cell receptor (beta chain) is one. Time point indicated: after neoadjuvant nivolumab, at surgical resection. TCRdb's table, derived via immunoSEQ multiplex PCR, lists solely in-frame clones and lacks some. The table shows about 68,000 clones, with approximately 81% occurring only once. This sample stems from a study of neoadjuvant anti-PD-1 for oral cavity cancer. Turning to the study itself: Non-progressing patients received a fourth nivolumab dose near day 43, then surgery on days 50-56.

The CDR3 totals 16 residues. CDR1 SGHTA and CDR2 FQGNSA come from the germline V gene. Unmatched junction bases numbered 10, after V lost 6 bases and J lost 2 bases. Specimen: PBMCs, collected after nivolumab (anti-PD-1) treatment. The rearrangement links TRBV7-2 to TRBJ2-3; 8 positions agree with TRBD2. This sequence was found in a person aged 40 to 85 with oral cavity squamous cell carcinoma. This CDR3 reads CASSFSAGAHTDTQYF. CDR3 bases: TGTGCCAGCAGTTTTTCAGCGGGAGCCCACACAGATACGCAGTATTTT.